The 20 T cell receptor beta chains listed next were all sequenced from one sample in a study of shared clonotypes between healthy human individuals. Clones were read by immunoSEQ multiplex PCR, and TCRdb kept only the in-frame ones, dropping some. The sample lists roughly 510,000 clones; 60% to 80% were seen once. Sequencing used PBMCs. These receptor sequences come from a woman in her forties in good health. Some clones in this sample may be carry-over from other donors' samples.

Concerning this clone itself: A far larger clone is a single base away, which makes a read error likely. V usage is TRBV2 and J usage is TRBJ2-5, with D unclear. The germline gives CDR1 SNHLY, CDR2 FYNNEI. This CDR3 spans 14 amino acids. The CDR3 sequence: CASSVYRVEEIQYF. The DNA for the CDR3 is TGTGCCAGCAGTGTTTATAGGGTTGAGGAGATCCAGTACTTC.

This clone showed up just once. The rearrangement uses TRBV6-1 and TRBJ1-3; D not resolved. The CDR3 covers 14 residues. V was cut by 3 bases and J by 4 bases, with 10 bases left in between. Per the germline V gene, CDR1 is MNHNS and CDR2 is SASEGT. The CDR3 region is CASSERGSGNTIYF. In DNA, the CDR3 is TGTGCCAGCAGTGAGAGAGGGTCGGGAAACACCATATATTTT.

The chain recombines TRBV7-2 with TRBJ2-6; 7 bases agree with TRBD1. V shed 6 bases, J shed 0 bases, and the junction held 14 bases outside the gene matches. CDR1 is SGHTA and CDR2 is FQGNSA in the germline V gene. The CDR3 loop spans 19 amino acids. The CDR3 reads CASSQGVRLRHSGANVLTF. Here the CDR3 DNA reads TGTGCCAGCAGTCAGGGGGTCCGACTCCGCCACTCTGGGGCCAACGTCCTGACTTTC.

This rearrangement joins TRBV25-1 to TRBJ2-5; 7 nucleotides match TRBD1. CDR1 and CDR2 (germline): MGHDK, SYGVNS. The CDR3 consists of 14 residues. Trimming took 3 bases from V and 1 from J; bases not matched to a gene: 2. CDR3 amino acids: CASSDDRAQETQYF. The CDR3 nucleotides read TGTGCCAGCAGTGACGACAGGGCCCAAGAGACCCAGTACTTC.

V and J are TRBV7-9 and TRBJ2-1, with D unresolved. CDR1 and CDR2 (germline): SEHNR, FQNEAQ (reference sequence). The CDR3 sequence is 14 residues long. Trimming took off 1 base at V and 5 bases at J, with 9 bases between the two ends. As DNA, the CDR3 is TGTGCCAGCAGCTTAGTTCAGAATAACAATGAGCAGTTCTTC. It specifies CASSLVQNNNEQFF.

The chain's CDR3 is CASSLPGTGSYEQYF. Here the CDR3 DNA reads TGTGCCAGCAGTTTGCCTGGGACAGGTTCCTACGAGCAGTACTTC. The chain is built from TRBV28 and TRBJ2-5, with 8 bases lining up with TRBD1. With the DNA end fitting TRBJ2-7 better, the J assignment may be wrong. The CDR3 sequence is 15 residues long. The germline V gene has CDR1 MDHEN and CDR2 SYDVKM.

The J gene is TRBJ1-5, the V gene TRBV28, with D possibly matching TRBD1 (5 bases). The germline V gene encodes CDR1 MDHEN and CDR2 SYDVKM. V was trimmed by 2 bases and J by 6 bases, leaving 14 bases between them. The CDR3 contains 15 residues. The CDR3 protein is CASSLRGRVGQPQHF. The CDR3 nucleotides read TGTGCCAGCAGTTTACGGGGCAGGGTGGGTCAGCCCCAGCATTTT.

The chain links TRBV19 to TRBJ2-1, with TRBD1 matching over 9 bases. Germline assignment: CDR1 LNHDA and CDR2 SQIVND (reference sequence). The CDR3 runs to 14 residues. The V and J ends lost 5 bases and 3 bases, in that order; junction bases with no gene match: 2. The CDR3 DNA is TGTGCCAGTAGTTTGGACAGGGGCTACAATGAGCAGTTCTTC. This codes for CASSLDRGYNEQFF.

The chain links TRBV7-2 to TRBJ1-2; TRBD1 aligns across 9 bases. Trimming removed 5 bases from V and 5 bases from J; junction bases left unmatched: 3. This CDR3 has 13 residues. Germline lookup yields CDR1 SGHTA and CDR2 FQGNSA. CDR3 sequence: CASSHGTGYGYTF. As DNA, the CDR3 is TGTGCCAGCAGCCATGGGACAGGGTATGGCTACACCTTC. The full variable domain, in which reference TRBV7-2 and TRBJ1-2 provide the parts outside the CDR3, is GAGVSQSPSNKVTEKGKDVELRCDPISGHTALYWYRQSLGQGLEFLIYFQGNSAPDKSGLPSDRFSAERTGGSVSTLTIQRTQQEDSAVYLCASSHGTGYGYTFGSGTRLTVV.

The gene calls are TRBV5-1 and TRBJ1-1; 7 nucleotides align to TRBD1. The CDR3 has 15 residues. Unmatched junction bases numbered 6, after V lost 4 bases and J lost 0 bases. Germline CDR1 is SGHRS and CDR2 is YFSETQ. CDR3 protein: CASSPTGILNTEAFF. The DNA for the CDR3 is TGCGCCAGCAGCCCGACAGGGATCCTGAACACTGAAGCTTTCTTT.

This clone was detected a few times. V usage is TRBV29-1 and J usage is TRBJ2-1; 12 nucleotides line up with TRBD2. Per the germline V gene, CDR1 is SQVTM and CDR2 is ANQGSEA. CDR3 size: 16 residues. V shed 6 bases, J shed 5 bases, and the junction held 11 bases outside the gene matches. The CDR3 nucleotides read TGCAGCGTGGCCCTCAAACTAGCGGGAGGACACAATGAGCAGTTCTTC. As protein: CSVALKLAGGHNEQFF.

V usage is TRBV25-1 and J usage is TRBJ1-6; no clear D. Germline V gives CDR1 MGHDK, CDR2 SYGVNS. Trimming left V 4 bases short and J 5 bases short, with 12 bases between. This CDR3 is built from 15 residues. The CDR3 DNA is TGTGCCAGCAGTGCCCGGACCGCGAATAATTCACCCCTCCACTTT. Translation: CASSARTANNSPLHF.

The rearrangement joins TRBV7-8 to TRBJ2-2; TRBD1 matches 9 bases. The J segment lost 5 bases and the V segment lost 5 bases, leaving 9 bases of the junction unmatched. CDR3 length equals 16 residues. CDR1 SGHVS and CDR2 FQNEAQ come from the germline V gene. The CDR3 is CASSHRGRAQTGELFF. CDR3 bases: TGTGCCAGCAGCCACAGGGGGCGAGCTCAGACCGGGGAGCTGTTTTTT.

The table lists this clone with a count of one. V is TRBV7-2 and J is TRBJ2-5; a possible D gene is TRBD1 (6 bases). The CDR3 length is 13 residues. The V and J ends lost 8 bases and 0 bases respectively, with 10 bases between them. Germline V lookup: CDR1 SGHTA, CDR2 FQGNSA. The CDR3 is CASGYRDQETQYF. In DNA form, the CDR3 reads TGTGCCAGCGGATACAGGGACCAAGAGACCCAGTACTTC.

The chain has TRBV6-5 and TRBJ2-2, with 8 bases fitting TRBD2. CDR3 length equals 14 residues. Trimming removed 7 bases from V and 7 bases from J; junction bases left unmatched: 8. Germline loops: CDR1 MNHEY, CDR2 SVGAGI. The CDR3 loop is CASKGSGSVGELFF. In DNA, the CDR3 is TGTGCCAGCAAGGGCAGCGGGAGTGTCGGGGAGCTGTTTTTT.

The rearrangement links TRBV10-2 to TRBJ2-3, with 7 bases that match TRBD2. Looked up from germline, CDR1 is WSHSY and CDR2 is SAAADI. The length of the CDR3 is 16 residues. Trimming cost V 3 bases and J 2 bases; bases outside gene matches: 8. CDR3 coding DNA: TGCGCCAGCAGTGATAAGCGGGAAGCAGACACAGATACGCAGTATTTT. Protein product: CASSDKREADTDTQYF.

The chain couples TRBV10-2 to TRBJ2-1, with TRBD2 matching over 10 bases. This CDR3 is built from 17 residues. V was clipped by 7 bases and J by 6 bases; unmatched bases: 15. The germline V gene has CDR1 WSHSY and CDR2 SAAADI. The chain's CDR3 is CASTMLAGASPSNEQFF. DNA of the CDR3: TGCGCCAGCACCATGCTAGCGGGAGCTTCTCCCTCCAATGAGCAGTTCTTC.

The chain combines TRBV2 with TRBJ1-1; 8 bases agree with TRBD1. CDR1 SNHLY and CDR2 FYNNEI come from the germline V gene. CDR3 size: 14 residues. Germline trimming cut 6 bases from V and 3 bases from J; bases unmatched to any gene: 6. DNA for the CDR3: TGTGCCAGCAGCCGAGAGACAGGGGACACTGAAGCTTTCTTT. It specifies CASSRETGDTEAFF.

This chain links TRBV9 with TRBJ1-1; TRBD1 agrees at 7 bases. V lost 4 bases to trimming and J lost 4 bases; unmatched junction nucleotides: 10. Germline-derived CDR1 and CDR2 are SGDLS and YYNGEE. The CDR3 runs to 15 residues. CDR3 region: CASSPRQGEGTEAFF. The CDR3 DNA is TGTGCCAGCAGCCCTCGACAGGGAGAGGGCACTGAAGCTTTCTTT.

This sequence joins TRBV4-3 and TRBJ2-2, with D possibly matching TRBD2 (5 bases). This CDR3 has 16 residues. Germline V CDR1 and CDR2: LGHNA, YSLEER. Trimming stripped 0 bases from V and 5 bases from J, with 13 bases between. The CDR3 DNA is TGCGCCAGCAGCCAAGATATCGGGGAGCTAACCGGGGAGCTGTTTTTT. Its translation is CASSQDIGELTGELFF.